A single sample gave rise to the 25 T cell receptor beta chains below, sequenced in a study of sequential checkpoint blockade in melanoma. Treatment given: randomized to nivolumab then ipilimumab (arm A) or the reverse (arm B). TCRdb's copy holds only in-frame clones and misses some; the assay was immunoSEQ multiplex PCR. The data contain approximately 20,000 clones, roughly 27% of them singletons. The specimen comprised tumor tissue (inferred from file names), sampled from a patient given nivolumab and ipilimumab in sequence. These receptors were collected from a human donor with melanoma.

This clone was seen only a few times. The V gene is TRBV21-1, the J gene TRBJ2-3. TRBV21-1 is listed as a pseudogene. This CDR3 spans 24 amino acids. The CDR3 is CASSKLIEAATREGHRFRTDTQYF. The CDR3 bases are TGTGCCAGCAGCAAACTCATTGAAGCCGCAACAAGAGAAGGGCACCGCTTTAGAACAGATACGCAGTATTTT.

This clone was counted ten times or more. The CDR3 spells CASSQDRTGGKGNQPQHF. The DNA of the CDR3 is TGCGCCAGCAGCCAAGATCGGACAGGGGGCAAGGGCAATCAGCCCCAGCATTTT. The genes are TRBV23-1 and TRBJ1-5; 11 bases map to TRBD1. Being an ORF, TRBV23-1 has a function that is uncertain. The V segment lost 6 bases and the J segment 2 bases; nucleotides outside the gene matches: 12. CDR3 length: 18 residues.

The sample holds a few counts of this clone. The chain uses TRBV27 and TRBJ2-3; maybe TRBD1 (7 bases). Germline-derived CDR1 and CDR2 are MNHEY and SMNVEV (reference sequence). The CDR3 has 16 amino acids. The V end lost 6 bases, the J end lost 6 bases, and 22 bases lay between the germline ends. The CDR3 region is CASSRAGGTLEDTQYF. In DNA form, the CDR3 reads TGTGCCAGCAGCAGGGCAGGGGGGACGCTAGAGGATACGCAGTATTTT.

This clone came up many times. The chain links TRBV6-8 to TRBJ1-2; 9 positions agree with TRBD1. After removal of 2 bases from V and 2 bases from J, the junction contained 3 bases not matched to a gene. CDR3 length: 15 residues. Germline CDR1 and CDR2: MNHGY and SAAAGT. CDR3 protein: CASSYLQGANYGYTF. In DNA, the CDR3 is TGTGCCAGCAGTTACCTACAGGGGGCCAACTATGGCTACACCTTC.

The J gene is TRBJ2-3, the V gene TRBV5-1; 7 bases are a match to TRBD1. The CDR3 has 14 residues. Per the germline V gene, CDR1 is SGHRS and CDR2 is YFSETQ. The V gene end was trimmed by 6 bases and the J gene end by 6 bases; junction bases not matched to a gene: 10. The CDR3 DNA is TGCGCCAGCACCCGGGACAGTGGCAGTGATACGCAGTATTTT. Translated: CASTRDSGSDTQYF. Complete variable domain (other parts from reference TRBV5-1 and TRBJ2-3): KAGVTQTPRYLIKTRGQQVTLSCSPISGHRSVSWYQQTPGQGLQFLFEYFSETQRNKGNFPGRFSGRQFSNSRSEMNVSTLELGDSALYLCASTRDSGSDTQYFGPGTRLTVL.

This clone was detected a few times. V is TRBV27 and J is TRBJ1-2; a weak D match, TRBD1 (6 bases). The CDR3 contains 14 residues. Between the trimmed V and J ends, which lost 6 bases and 2 bases, there was a span of 13 bases. Per the germline V gene, CDR1 is MNHEY and CDR2 is SMNVEV (reference sequence). The CDR3 region has the DNA TGTGCCAGCAGCCCGGACAGCATAAACTATGGCTACACCTTC. Translation gives CASSPDSINYGYTF.

By share, this clone counts as medium-sized. This rearrangement joins TRBV9 to TRBJ2-1; D may match TRBD1 or TRBD2 (5 bases each). CDR3 size: 16 residues. Germline V lookup: CDR1 SGDLS, CDR2 YYNGEE. Trimming shortened V by 4 bases and J by 12 bases, and 26 bases separated the two germline ends. CDR3 region: CASSLQELGANGGQFF. As DNA, the CDR3 is TGTGCCAGCAGCCTTCAGGAACTAGGGGCGAATGGAGGGCAGTTCTTC.

In nucleotides, the CDR3 is TGTGCCAGCTCACCATCGACGGGCAATCAGCCCCAGCATTTT. It is translated as CASSPSTGNQPQHF. The chain links TRBV18 to TRBJ1-5; D is ambiguous. The ends were cut back, 2 bases at V and 2 bases at J, with 7 bases in the middle. CDR1 and CDR2 (germline): KGHSH, LQKENI. There are 14 residues in the CDR3.

The table lists this clone with a few counts. V and J are TRBV6-8 and TRBJ1-2; weak D call: TRBD1 (6 bases). V lost 3 bases and J 8 bases, leaving 22 bases between the germline ends. Germline V gene lookup returns CDR1 MNHGY and CDR2 SAAAGT. This CDR3 contains 16 residues. This CDR3 reads CASSYNSGATGVGYTF. The CDR3 DNA is TGTGCCAGCAGTTATAACTCGGGGGCTACTGGTGTAGGCTACACCTTC.

This clone was detected only a few times. The chain carries TRBV11-3 and TRBJ2-3; D perhaps matches TRBD1 (5 bases). Trimming pared 3 bases from V and 2 bases from J, leaving 12 bases between. Germline CDR1 reads SGHNT; CDR2 reads YENEEA. The CDR3 sequence is 15 residues long. This CDR3 is CASSLGQYITDTQYF. CDR3 DNA sequence: TGTGCCAGCAGCTTGGGGCAATACATCACAGATACGCAGTATTTT.

The chain joins TRBV19 to TRBJ1-3; D possibly corresponds to TRBD1 (5 bases). Deletions cut 5 bases from V and 0 bases from J, with 11 bases between. From germline, CDR1 is LNHDA and CDR2 SQIVND (reference sequence). This CDR3 region has 15 residues. CDR3 sequence reads: CASSGLRGSGNTIYF. The CDR3 coding sequence is TGTGCCAGTAGTGGCCTAAGGGGCTCTGGAAACACCATATATTTT.

This sequence joins TRBV10-2 and TRBJ2-5; TRBD2 matches at 8 bases. CDR3 length: 15 amino acids. With 6 bases clipped from V and 2 bases from J, the junction kept 8 bases outside the gene matches. Germline loops: CDR1 WSHSY, CDR2 SAAADI. The DNA for the CDR3 is TGCGCCAGCAGGGAAAAGCGGGGGATTCAAGAGACCCAGTACTTC. It codes for CASREKRGIQETQYF.

V is TRBV28 and J is TRBJ2-3, with D possibly matching TRBD2 (5 bases). Germline V lookup: CDR1 MDHEN, CDR2 SYDVKM. V dropped 8 bases and J dropped 2 bases, with 17 bases sitting between them. The CDR3 consists of 15 residues. The CDR3 DNA reads as TGTGCCAGCGGTCCGGCAGGAGGCCTCACAGATACGCAGTATTTT. It specifies CASGPAGGLTDTQYF.

This clone was observed a few times. The CDR3, as DNA: TGTGCCAGCACCTCGACAGGGGGCAGGTATGGCTACACCTTC. This encodes CASTSTGGRYGYTF. V and J are TRBV28 and TRBJ1-2, with 10 bases matching TRBD1. Per germline, CDR1 MDHEN and CDR2 SYDVKM. The CDR3 runs to 14 residues. The junction had 7 bases not matched to a gene; V was cut back by 7 bases and J by 5 bases.

The rearrangement links TRBV9 to TRBJ2-1; D possibly corresponds to TRBD1 (6 bases). V lost 3 bases and J lost 6, with 10 bases in between. CDR1 and CDR2 (germline): SGDLS, YYNGEE. The CDR3 extends over 13 amino acids. Written as DNA, the CDR3 is TGTGCCAGCAGCGCCAACAGGGCCAATGAGCAGTTCTTC. This translates into CASSANRANEQFF.

The J gene is TRBJ1-2, the V gene TRBV28; D gene ambiguous. V was shortened by 6 bases and J by 0 bases, with 5 bases between the two germline ends. Germline V gene sequence: CDR1 MDHEN, CDR2 SYDVKM. This CDR3 has 12 amino acids. The CDR3 is CASRGTNYGYTF. The CDR3 nucleotides are TGTGCCAGCAGGGGCACTAACTATGGCTACACCTTC.

There are many counts of this clone. CDR3 in amino acids: CASSPVWVGSTEAFF. The CDR3 coding sequence is TGTGCCAGCAGCCCCGTGTGGGTGGGTAGCACTGAAGCTTTCTTT. J is TRBJ1-1 and V is TRBV11-3; D ambiguous. CDR1 is SGHNT and CDR2 is YENEEA in the germline V gene. The CDR3 consists of 15 residues. The V end was cut by 5 bases, the J end by 4 bases, with 17 bases between.

DNA of the CDR3: TGTGCCAGCAGTTCTTTAGCGGGGACCGCTTCAACCTACAATGAGCAGTTCTTC. Translated: CASSSLAGTASTYNEQFF. The chain carries TRBV28 and TRBJ2-1, with TRBD2 identical over 8 bases. CDR1 and CDR2 (germline): MDHEN, SYDVKM. The CDR3 consists of 18 residues. Trimming cost V 4 bases and J 2 bases; bases outside gene matches: 13.

The V and J genes are TRBV4-1 and TRBJ2-1, with a tentative D call TRBD1 (6 bases). V lost 1 base, J lost 5 bases, and 9 bases lay in between. The CDR3 consists of 14 residues. Germline assignment: CDR1 MGHRA and CDR2 YSYEKL. The CDR3 coding sequence is TGCGCCAGCAGCCAAGTAGACAGGCACAATGAGCAGTTCTTC. It specifies CASSQVDRHNEQFF.

This clone was recorded a few times. The rearrangement joins TRBV28 to TRBJ2-7; D is ambiguous. CDR3 length equals 12 residues. The ends were cut back, 6 bases at V and 4 bases at J, with 10 bases in the middle. CDR1 and CDR2 (germline): MDHEN, SYDVKM. Here the CDR3 DNA reads TGTGCCAGCAGACGGCTTGGGTACGAGCAGTACTTC. The encoded protein is CASRRLGYEQYF.

V usage is TRBV11-3 and J usage is TRBJ2-6; the D gene could be TRBD1 or TRBD2 (5 bases each). Germline V CDR1 and CDR2: SGHNT, YENEEA. The CDR3 contains 16 residues. Trimming took off 5 bases at V and 2 bases at J, with 13 bases between the two ends. CDR3 sequence reads: CASSPGATAGANVLTF. CDR3 nucleotide sequence: TGTGCCAGCAGCCCCGGGGCCACGGCTGGGGCCAACGTCCTGACTTTC.

J is TRBJ2-4 and V is TRBV5-1; perhaps TRBD2 as D (6 bases). CDR3 length: 15 residues. Germline values: CDR1 SGHRS, CDR2 YFSETQ. Trimming removed 2 bases at V and 3 bases at J, with 12 bases between. CDR3 sequence reads: CASSLGGAGKNIQYF. CDR3 nucleotides: TGCGCCAGCAGCTTAGGCGGGGCGGGCAAAAACATTCAGTACTTC.

The V and J genes are TRBV19 and TRBJ2-2; 9 positions match TRBD2. J gave up 6 bases and V 0 bases, and 2 bases lay outside the gene matches. Germline values: CDR1 LNHDA, CDR2 SQIVND (reference sequence). The CDR3 runs to 15 residues. CDR3 loop: CASSIEAGGAGELFF. The CDR3 DNA reads TGTGCCAGTAGTATAGAAGCGGGGGGTGCCGGGGAGCTGTTTTTT.

The sample holds one count of this clone. The chain is built from TRBV5-1 and TRBJ2-7; D may match TRBD1 or TRBD2 (5 bases each). Germline lookup yields CDR1 SGHRS and CDR2 YFSETQ. The V end was cut by 1 base, the J end by 5 bases, with 13 bases between. The CDR3 has 14 amino acids. This CDR3 reads CASSLQRDDDEQYF. The DNA for the CDR3 is TGCGCCAGCAGCTTGCAAAGGGACGACGACGAGCAGTACTTC. Combining the CDR3 with reference TRBV5-1 and TRBJ2-7 gives the whole variable domain KAGVTQTPRYLIKTRGQQVTLSCSPISGHRSVSWYQQTPGQGLQFLFEYFSETQRNKGNFPGRFSGRQFSNSRSEMNVSTLELGDSALYLCASSLQRDDDEQYFGPGTRLTVT.

The chain links TRBV12-5 to TRBJ2-2; the match to TRBD2 covers 10 bases. Germline-derived CDR1 and CDR2 are LGHNT and FRNRAP. The CDR3 runs 15 residues. CDR3 amino acids: CASRPGTSVTGELFF. The CDR3 nucleotides are TGTGCCAGCCGGCCCGGGACTAGCGTCACCGGGGAGCTGTTTTTT.